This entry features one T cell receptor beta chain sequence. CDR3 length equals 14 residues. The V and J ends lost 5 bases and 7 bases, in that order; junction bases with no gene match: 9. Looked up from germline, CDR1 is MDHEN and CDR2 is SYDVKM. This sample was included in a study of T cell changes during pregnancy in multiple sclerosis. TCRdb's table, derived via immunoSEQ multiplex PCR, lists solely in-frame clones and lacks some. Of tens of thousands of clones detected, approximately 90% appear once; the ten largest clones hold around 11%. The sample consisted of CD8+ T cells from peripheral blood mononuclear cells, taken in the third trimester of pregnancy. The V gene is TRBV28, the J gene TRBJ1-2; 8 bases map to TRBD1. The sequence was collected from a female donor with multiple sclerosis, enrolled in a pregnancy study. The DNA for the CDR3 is TGTGCCAGCAGTCCTCCGGAGACAGGGGTTGGCTACACCTTC. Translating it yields CASSPPETGVGYTF.